Detailed here is one TCR beta chain. The antigen it recognizes is unknown. No much larger clone is present one base from it, and per-base qualities are unavailable. The data were obtained in a study of cytomegalovirus exposure and HLA in healthy donors (dated by TCRdb to the late 2010s). Turning to the overall study: According to an earlier analysis of 587 of the donors, about 179 million T cells yielded 117 million unique TCR beta sequences and approximately 280 Gb of sequence data. Approximately 310 gigabases of sequencing data and around 80 million unique TCR sequences made up an early release that covered 500 to 700 HLA-typed donors. Of the 398 genotyped donors, around 81% fell in the genetic ancestry cluster associated with self-reported Caucasian donors. The study aimed to test whether cataloging public T cell receptors could reveal signatures of past pathogen exposure. Using immunosequencing, the study profiled T cell repertoires from 550 to 750 subjects and related those repertoires to cytomegalovirus serostatus. A separate validation cohort of over 95 different subjects was used in addition to the 666-subject first cohort. The study combined high-throughput TCR immunosequencing, statistical association of individual TCRs with disease status, and machine learning to predict cytomegalovirus infection status. A later analysis re-examined previously published TCR beta repertoires from 600 to 700 donors and added high-resolution HLA genotyping to investigate patterns of TCR occurrence. Rather than using new phenotypic data, the later analysis identified candidate immune exposures from TCR beta sequences and from how often those sequences occurred across donors. In an earlier analysis of roughly 580 of the donors, high-throughput TCR beta sequencing was used to judge whether each TCR beta V gene segment behaved as functional or pseudogenic. Donor age, sex, ethnicity and CMV serostatus were collected together with the repertoire data. Genome-wide SNP genotypes for about three fifths of the roughly 700 donors were used in a later genetic analysis, which treated that subset as a discovery cohort. Every discovery cohort repertoire had been produced on one sequencing platform. Both class I and class II loci were covered by HLA typing, at four-digit resolution. Typing coverage varied by locus: about 629-640 donors for A, B, C, DRB1 and DQB1; roughly 560 for DQA1; around 570 for DPA1; some 470 for DPB1. Roughly 5 DR-DQ haplotypes were handled as single units for association and clustering, since linkage in the cohort was strong. On average, roughly 240,000 unique TCR beta nucleotide sequences were sequenced per donor among fewer than 500 genotyped donors of the cohort, with roughly 18% of those sequences being non-productive.

What the study reported, not specific to this receptor: Immune exposure information for the cohort was limited to CMV serostatus. The classifier was reported to diagnose cytomegalovirus status with high specificity and sensitivity in both the original and validation cohorts. The study listed approximately 150 TCR beta chains as associated with cytomegalovirus. In vitro tests confirmed that three of the cytomegalovirus-associated TCR beta chains recognize cytomegalovirus antigens. Most TCR sequences were observed very rarely across donors, whereas some public TCRs were present in many individuals. The cohort was sequenced for TCR beta chains only, and without alpha or paired-chain data the features that could be detected were limited. Because counts were too low, 15 to 20 rarely observed V segments, including chromosome 9 orphons, were excluded from the earlier analysis of several hundred of the donors. Correlated functional status among segregating V segments might be attributable to linkage disequilibrium, but an unknown experimental factor could not be ruled out. In a later analysis, several top co-occurrence clusters were reported to appear linked to parvovirus B19, influenza, CMV and Epstein-Barr virus. Because HLA typing was unavailable for some donors at each locus, only the typed subset was used in association tests. In a later analysis, HLA-associated TCR beta chains showed more clonal expansion and lower generation probabilities than non-associated chains that were equally common. A later analysis found that most CMV-associated TCR beta chains appeared HLA-restricted, with HLA associations seemingly driven largely by CMV exposure. According to the authors, the approach could potentially be generalized to other disease states and immunological phenotypes. Specific HLA alleles were associated with 16,951 TCR beta sequences at a false discovery rate of 0.05 in a later analysis. A further reported finding was that TCR beta sequences accurately predicted the HLA-A and HLA-B alleles for most subjects in the first cohort. The sequencing pipeline was judged likely to have produced a cluster of highly shared sequence variants as a technical artifact. In a later analysis, TCR association rates were found to vary across HLA loci, with the most associated TCRs seen for DRB1 alleles and the fewest for HLA-C alleles. The 87-base-pair reads could not distinguish some IMGT-functional V segments, including TRBV6-2 and TRBV6-3, so those segments were excluded. Presence/absence analyses assumed roughly uniform sequencing depth across donors, an assumption that may not hold. Broadly in line with IMGT annotations, most TCR beta V segments showed up in productive rearrangements about 87% or about 30% of the time in an earlier analysis of 587 of the donors. Strong co-occurrence of HLA alleles, especially DR and DQ, made assigning TCR associations to individual alleles difficult. A later genetic analysis reported fewer N-insertions in productive TCRs among donors in an Asian-associated ancestry cluster than the roughly 690-donor mean. A later genetic analysis associated a missense DCLRE1C variant with V-gene and J-gene trimming of TCR beta chains, and an independent cohort replicated the association.

The cohort was made up of 666 healthy bone marrow donors. At the time of sampling, every cohort member was nominally healthy, though immune exposures that went unrecorded were likely present. The donor was CMV seronegative and was included in the group of several hundred seronegative cohort members. Every donor gave a peripheral blood sample, and the peripheral blood mononuclear cells from that sample were used for TCR beta sequencing. Genomic DNA extraction from the blood cell samples was performed with the Qiagen DNeasy Blood Extraction Kit. Receptors were amplified or captured by the immunoSEQ multiplex PCR assay. A mixture of 60 forward primers for TCR Vbeta segments and 13 reverse primers for TCR Jbeta segments was used in the multiplex PCR. A multiplex PCR assay on genomic DNA amplified the CDR3 region of rearranged TCR beta genes. On the Illumina HiSeq System, the amplified TCR beta libraries were sequenced as 87-base-pair reads. As for the original processing: In a later analysis, 80 million or so unique TCR beta chains were counted across the 650 to 750 repertoires, and some 10 million of these chains were shared by at least two donors. Raw reads were error-corrected and collapsed into unique sequences with a nearest-neighbor algorithm that merged closely related sequences to remove PCR and sequencing errors. To assign V, D and J gene segments, CDR3 sequences were aligned to IMGT reference sequences. Each retained sequence needed at least a six-nucleotide match to both a V gene segment and a J gene segment. A rearrangement counted as productive if the CDR3 had no stop codons and remained in frame with V and J, and every other rearrangement counted as non-productive. CDR3 was defined according to IMGT convention as the region running from the second conserved V-encoded cysteine to the conserved J-encoded phenylalanine. The earlier analysis of a few hundred of the donors excluded sequences that lacked an unambiguous match to a single V gene segment. In an earlier analysis of 587 of the donors, a V segment was called functional when productive rearrangements were above 56.7%, and segregating when the standard deviation between donors exceeded 5%. A statistical classification framework was built to diagnose cytomegalovirus status from the catalog of TCR beta chain sequences. V and J gene assignment, in a later analysis, came from comparing TCR nucleotide sequences with IMGT/GENE-DB human TR gene sequences. In a later analysis, CDR3 sequences and most-parsimonious VDJ recombination scenarios were assigned using the TCRdist pipeline. A later analysis defined each TCR beta chain by its CDR3 amino acid sequence plus V-gene family, and excluded reads lacking a unique V-gene family. In a later analysis, 450 to 600 highly shared, low-generation-probability nucleotide sequences were removed to address suspected cross-contamination and a sequencing artifact. A later analysis calculated a clonal expansion index for each public chain from normalized within-repertoire ranks of inferred template counts. Generation probabilities in a later analysis came from a VDJ recombination model fitted to out-of-frame rearrangements, and those results were checked against IGoR. Hypergeometric tests were used in a later analysis to score TCR-TCR, TCR-HLA and TCR-CMV co-occurrence, with a repertoire-size bias correction applied to the TCR pairs. False discovery rates were estimated in a later analysis by permuting HLA or CMV assignments 20 times. A later analysis grouped co-occurring TCRs with DBSCAN, adding TCRdist sequence similarity when clustering within HLA-allele-positive subsets. For co-occurrence clustering, repertoires with fewer than 30,000 or more than 120,000 public chains were excluded, along with about five repertoires with anomalous nucleotide sharing. What TCRdb holds here is the immuneACCESS table cut down to in-frame rearrangements. Part of the clones is not present; checked against another copy, under half of the missing clones reflect an unresolved V gene, and the others are unexplained. V and J calls and clone size come straight from that table; D and trimming were deduced from the DNA. For this sample there are about 200,000 clones; more than 80% appear just once. About 3% of the sample is in the top ten clones.

CDR1 and CDR2 were assigned from the germline V gene as SGHTS and YDEGEE. The CDR3 contains 14 residues, cysteine and phenylalanine counted. Only the CDR3 DNA is retained, 42 bases long and in frame from the first base. Cut back by 4 bases and 3 bases, the V and J ends lie 13 bases apart. This clonotype was obtained from a man aged 25 to 40 in good health and CMV-seronegative. The specimen sequenced was PBMCs. The chain couples TRBV5-8 to TRBJ2-5; TRBD1 is a possible D gene, resting on 6 matching bases. The bases are TGTGCCAGCAGCCAACAGGGATTAGAAGAGACCCAGTACTTC. The resulting protein is CASSQQGLEETQYF.